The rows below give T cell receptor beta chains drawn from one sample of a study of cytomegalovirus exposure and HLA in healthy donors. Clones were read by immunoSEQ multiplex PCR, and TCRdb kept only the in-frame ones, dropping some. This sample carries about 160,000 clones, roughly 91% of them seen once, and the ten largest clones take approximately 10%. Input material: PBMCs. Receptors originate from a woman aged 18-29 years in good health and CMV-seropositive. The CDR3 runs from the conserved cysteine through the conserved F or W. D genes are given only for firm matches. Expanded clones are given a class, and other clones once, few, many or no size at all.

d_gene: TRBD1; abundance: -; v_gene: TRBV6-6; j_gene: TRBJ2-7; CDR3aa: CASRETGALSEQYF; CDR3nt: TGTGCCAGCAGAGAAACAGGGGCGCTAAGTGAGCAGTACTTC
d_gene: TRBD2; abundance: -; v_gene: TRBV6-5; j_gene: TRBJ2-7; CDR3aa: CASSSLARAYEQYF; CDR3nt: TGTGCCAGCAGTTCACTAGCGAGGGCCTACGAGCAGTACTTC
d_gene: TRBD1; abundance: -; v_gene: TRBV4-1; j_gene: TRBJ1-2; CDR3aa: CASSQVWGQTLYGYTF; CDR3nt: TGCGCCAGCAGCCAAGTCTGGGGACAGACTCTTTATGGCTACACCTTC
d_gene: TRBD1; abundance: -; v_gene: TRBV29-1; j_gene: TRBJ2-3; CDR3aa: CSVDGDRGSTDTQYF; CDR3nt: TGCAGCGTTGATGGGGACAGGGGAAGCACAGATACGCAGTATTTT
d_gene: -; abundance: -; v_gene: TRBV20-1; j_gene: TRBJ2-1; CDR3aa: CSASSGNEQFF; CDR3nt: TGCAGTGCTTCAAGCGGCAATGAGCAGTTCTTC
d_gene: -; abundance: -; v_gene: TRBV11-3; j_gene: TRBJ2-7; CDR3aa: CASSLSAGAYEQYF; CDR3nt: TGTGCCAGCAGCTTATCAGCGGGTGCCTACGAGCAGTACTTC
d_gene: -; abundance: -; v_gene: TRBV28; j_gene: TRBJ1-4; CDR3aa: CASSPRGTDNEKLFF; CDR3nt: TGTGCCAGCAGTCCTCGGGGGACGGACAATGAAAAACTGTTTTTT
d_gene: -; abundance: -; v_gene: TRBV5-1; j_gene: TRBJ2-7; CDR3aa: CASSLDNSYEQYF; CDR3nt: TGCGCCAGCAGCTTGGACAACTCCTACGAGCAGTACTTC
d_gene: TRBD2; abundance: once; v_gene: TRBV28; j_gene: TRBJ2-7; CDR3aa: CASSSFGLAGVREQYF; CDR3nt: TGTGCCAGCAGTTCCTTCGGACTAGCGGGAGTACGCGAGCAGTACTTC
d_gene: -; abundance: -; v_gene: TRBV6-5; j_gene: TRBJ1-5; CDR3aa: CASRGPGGGLQPQHF; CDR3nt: TGTGCCAGCAGGGGTCCTGGGGGGGGCCTTCAGCCCCAGCATTTT
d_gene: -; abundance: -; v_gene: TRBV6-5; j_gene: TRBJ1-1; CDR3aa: CASNAGTTITEAFF; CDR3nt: TGTGCCAGCAACGCCGGGACTACCATCACTGAAGCTTTCTTT
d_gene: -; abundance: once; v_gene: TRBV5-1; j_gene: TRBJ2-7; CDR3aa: CASSLVRPTTYEQYF; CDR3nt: TGCGCCAGCAGCTTGGTGCGCCCAACGACCTACGAGCAGTACTTC
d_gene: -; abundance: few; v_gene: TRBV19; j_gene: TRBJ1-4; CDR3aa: CASTQNLATNEKLFF; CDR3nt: TGTGCCAGTACGCAGAACCTTGCAACTAATGAAAAACTGTTTTTT
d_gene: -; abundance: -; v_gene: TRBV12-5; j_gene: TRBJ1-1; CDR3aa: CASEGQGMNTEAFF; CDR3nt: TGTGCTAGTGAGGGGCAGGGTATGAACACTGAAGCTTTCTTT